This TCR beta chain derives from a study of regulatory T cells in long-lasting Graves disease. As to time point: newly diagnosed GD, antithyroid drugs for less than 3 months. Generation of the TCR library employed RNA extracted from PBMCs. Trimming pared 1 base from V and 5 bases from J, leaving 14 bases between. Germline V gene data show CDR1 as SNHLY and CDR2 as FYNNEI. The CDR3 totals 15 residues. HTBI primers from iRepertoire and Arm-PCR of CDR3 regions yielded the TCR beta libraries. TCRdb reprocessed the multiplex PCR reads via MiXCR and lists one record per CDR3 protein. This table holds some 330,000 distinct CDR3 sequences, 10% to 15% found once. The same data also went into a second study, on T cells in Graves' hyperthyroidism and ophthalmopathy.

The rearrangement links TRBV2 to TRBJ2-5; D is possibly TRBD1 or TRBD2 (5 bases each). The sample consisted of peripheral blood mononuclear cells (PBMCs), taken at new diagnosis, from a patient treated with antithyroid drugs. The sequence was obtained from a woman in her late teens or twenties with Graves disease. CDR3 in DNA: TGTGCCAGCAGTGAAGATCAGGGCTCGGGGGAGACCCAGTACTTC. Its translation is CASSEDQGSGETQYF.